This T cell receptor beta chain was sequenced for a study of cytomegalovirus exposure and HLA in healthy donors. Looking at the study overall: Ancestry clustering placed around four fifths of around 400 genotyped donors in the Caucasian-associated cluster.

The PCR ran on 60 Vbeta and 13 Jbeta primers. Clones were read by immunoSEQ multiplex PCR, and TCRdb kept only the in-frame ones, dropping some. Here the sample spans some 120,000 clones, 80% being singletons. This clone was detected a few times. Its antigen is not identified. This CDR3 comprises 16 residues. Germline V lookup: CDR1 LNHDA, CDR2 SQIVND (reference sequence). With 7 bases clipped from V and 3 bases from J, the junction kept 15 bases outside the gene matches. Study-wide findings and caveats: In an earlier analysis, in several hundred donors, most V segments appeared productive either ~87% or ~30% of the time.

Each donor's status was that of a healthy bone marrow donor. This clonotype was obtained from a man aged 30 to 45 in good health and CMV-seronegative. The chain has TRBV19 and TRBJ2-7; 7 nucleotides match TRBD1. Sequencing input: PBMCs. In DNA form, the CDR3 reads TGTGCCAGTACCTGGTCGGGTAACAGGGGAATCTACGAGCAGTACTTC. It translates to CASTWSGNRGIYEQYF.